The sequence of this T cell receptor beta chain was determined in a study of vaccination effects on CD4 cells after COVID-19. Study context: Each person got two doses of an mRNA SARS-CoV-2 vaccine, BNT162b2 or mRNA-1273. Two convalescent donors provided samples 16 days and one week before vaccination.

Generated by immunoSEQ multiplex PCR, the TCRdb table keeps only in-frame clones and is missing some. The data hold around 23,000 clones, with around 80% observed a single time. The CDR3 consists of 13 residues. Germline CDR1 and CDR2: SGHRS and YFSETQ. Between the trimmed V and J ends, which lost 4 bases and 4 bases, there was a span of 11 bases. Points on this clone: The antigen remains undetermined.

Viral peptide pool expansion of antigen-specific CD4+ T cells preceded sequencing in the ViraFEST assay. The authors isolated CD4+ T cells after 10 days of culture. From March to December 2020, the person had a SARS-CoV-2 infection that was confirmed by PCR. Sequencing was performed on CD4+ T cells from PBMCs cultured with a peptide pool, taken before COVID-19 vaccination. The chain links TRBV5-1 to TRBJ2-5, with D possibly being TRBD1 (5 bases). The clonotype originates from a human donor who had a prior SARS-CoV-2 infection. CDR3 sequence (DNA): TGCGCCAGCAGCCCGACAGTTACAGAGACCCAGTACTTC. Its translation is CASSPTVTETQYF.